These T cell receptor beta chains were read from a single sample in a study of cytomegalovirus exposure and HLA in healthy donors. Data came from immunoSEQ multiplex PCR; TCRdb stores just in-frame clones and leaves some out. The sample records a few hundred thousand clones, 65% to 80% being singletons. The sequencing sample was made of PBMCs. The receptors stem from a middle-aged man in good health and CMV-seronegative. The CDR3 runs from the conserved cysteine through the conserved F or W. The D gene is left open where the match is weak. Size is omitted from some rows. Given values are once, few, many or a class for expanded clones.

d_gene,j_gene,abundance,v_gene,CDR3nt,CDR3aa
NA,TRBJ1-1,NA,TRBV5-1,TGCGCCAGCAGCTTGGCCGTCAGATCGAACACTGAAGCTTTCTTT,CASSLAVRSNTEAFF
NA,TRBJ1-2,NA,TRBV7-2,TGTGCCAGCAGCTTAGATCTCGGGGGGCGATACACCTTC,CASSLDLGGRYTF
TRBD1,TRBJ1-1,NA,TRBV28,TGTGCCAGAGGGACAGGGAACACTGAAGCTTTCTTT,CARGTGNTEAFF
TRBD1,TRBJ2-1,NA,TRBV6-5,TGTGCCAGCAGTGTCCGACAGGGTAGCTACAATGAGCAGTTCTTC,CASSVRQGSYNEQFF
NA,TRBJ2-1,NA,TRBV29-1,TGCAGCGTTGATGAGGGTGGAATCCTAAATGAGCAGTTCTTC,CSVDEGGILNEQFF
TRBD2,TRBJ2-5,NA,TRBV6-1,TGTGCCAGCAGTACACTAGCGGGTAAAACGGAGACCCAGTACTTC,CASSTLAGKTETQYF
TRBD2,TRBJ2-7,NA,TRBV10-1,TGCGCCAACCGACTAAACGGGAGGTACGAGCAGTACTTC,CANRLNGRYEQYF
TRBD1,TRBJ1-5,NA,TRBV5-1,TGCGCCAGCAGCGCTTCCGGGACAGGGGATCAGCCCCAGCATTTT,CASSASGTGDQPQHF
TRBD1,TRBJ2-7,NA,TRBV5-1,TGCGCCAGCAGCTCGGGTCGGACAGGGATGGACGAGCAGTACTTC,CASSSGRTGMDEQYF
NA,TRBJ2-3,NA,TRBV10-3,TGTGCCATCAGTCGGAGGGTTGGAGATACGCAGTATTTT,CAISRRVGDTQYF
NA,TRBJ1-5,NA,TRBV7-9,TGTGCCAGCAGTCCCTGGGAGCTGAATCAGCCCCAGCATTTT,CASSPWELNQPQHF
NA,TRBJ2-7,NA,TRBV28,TGTGCCAGCAGTCCGGGTCGTGCCTCCTACGAGCAGTACTTC,CASSPGRASYEQYF
TRBD2,TRBJ2-1,NA,TRBV19,TGTGCCAGTAGCCTGACTAGCGCCTCCTCCTACAATGAGCAGTTCTTC,CASSLTSASSYNEQFF
NA,TRBJ1-3,NA,TRBV19,TGTGCCAGTATGGGAGTGCTCTCTGGAAACACCATATATTTT,CASMGVLSGNTIYF
TRBD2,TRBJ2-1,NA,TRBV10-2,TGCGCCAGCAGTGAGAGCGGGGCCCCCTTGGGGAACAATGAGCAGTTCTTC,CASSESGAPLGNNEQFF
NA,TRBJ2-7,NA,TRBV2,TGTGCCAGCAGGAGGGGGACACCTTCCTACGAGCAGTACTTC,CASRRGTPSYEQYF
NA,TRBJ1-4,NA,TRBV7-9,TGTGCCAGCAGCTTCACGGGGGAAAAACTGTTTTTT,CASSFTGEKLFF
NA,TRBJ2-7,NA,TRBV28,TGTGCCAGCACCCGGGACTACGAGCAGTACTTC,CASTRDYEQYF
TRBD1,TRBJ1-2,NA,TRBV5-4,TGTGCCAGCAGCGTGTTGACAGGGTTAGGGGGCTACACCTTC,CASSVLTGLGGYTF
NA,TRBJ2-1,NA,TRBV6-5,TGTGCCATCAGTGGGAGACACCACAATGAGCAGTTCTTC,CAISGRHHNEQFF
NA,TRBJ1-5,NA,TRBV15,TGTGCCACCAGCGGGGCGAAGAGCAATCAGCCCCAGCATTTT,CATSGAKSNQPQHF
TRBD1,TRBJ2-7,NA,TRBV28,TGTGCCAGCAGTCCACCGGGACAGGGGTCCTACGAGCAGTACTTC,CASSPPGQGSYEQYF
TRBD1,TRBJ1-5,NA,TRBV4-1,TGCGCCAGCAGCCACGTAGGACAGGGGGCCCAGCCCCAGCATTTT,CASSHVGQGAQPQHF
TRBD2,TRBJ2-1,NA,TRBV4-2,TGTGCCAGCAGCCAAGGGGAGTCGTCCGGGGGGAATGAGCAGTTCTTC,CASSQGESSGGNEQFF
NA,TRBJ2-2,NA,TRBV4-3,TGCGCCAGCAGCCGATTACTAGACTACACCGGGGAGCTGTTTTTT,CASSRLLDYTGELFF
NA,TRBJ2-2,NA,TRBV5-1,TGCGCCAGCAGCTTGGGGCAGGGGAGTATTAGAGGCACCGGGGAGCTGTTTTTT,CASSLGQGSIRGTGELFF
NA,TRBJ2-7,few,TRBV9,TGTGCCAGCAGCGTAAGTGCAGGGTCTGTCGAGCAGTACTTC,CASSVSAGSVEQYF
TRBD1,TRBJ2-7,NA,TRBV6-5,TGTGCCAGCAGATTTTTGACAGGGGGCGAGCAGTACTTC,CASRFLTGGEQYF
TRBD1,TRBJ1-1,NA,TRBV28,TGTGCCAGCAGTTCCGCCGAGTTTGGGACAGGGATGAACACTGAAGCTTTCTTT,CASSSAEFGTGMNTEAFF
NA,TRBJ2-7,NA,TRBV29-1,TGCAGCGTTGGACACCTCTACGAGCAGTACTTC,CSVGHLYEQYF